The 3 T cell receptor beta chains below were found in one sample sequenced in a study of blood T cell repertoires in COVID-19. The method was immunoSEQ multiplex PCR; TCRdb's version includes in-frame clones alone and lacks a portion of them. The sample carries 120,000 or so clones, over 75% recorded once. Material for sequencing was peripheral blood. The receptors shown here come from a man aged 80 or over with active or convalescent COVID-19.

The gene calls are TRBV7-3 and TRBJ2-2; 10 bases fit TRBD2. Per germline, CDR1 SGHTA and CDR2 FQGTGA. This CDR3 comprises 17 residues. With V trimmed by 5 bases and J by 4 bases, 10 bases remained unmatched. The DNA of the CDR3 is TGTGCCAGCAGCCCAAATAGCGGGAGGTTCGGCACCGGGGAGCTGTTTTTT. Translation gives CASSPNSGRFGTGELFF. Together with reference TRBV7-3 and TRBJ2-2, the CDR3 gives the full variable domain: GAGVSQTPSNKVTEKGKYVELRCDPISGHTALYWYRQSLGQGPEFLIYFQGTGAADDSGLPNDRFFAVRPEGSVSTLKIQRTERGDSAVYLCASSPNSGRFGTGELFFGEGSRLTVL.

This clone was seen once. The CDR3 DNA reads as TGTGCCAGCAGCCAGGCCCCAAATTCACCCCTCCACTTT. Translated: CASSQAPNSPLHF. The rearrangement links TRBV27 to TRBJ1-6, with D uncertain. Per the germline V gene, CDR1 is MNHEY and CDR2 is SMNVEV (reference sequence). V was shortened by 6 bases and J by 7 bases, with 10 bases between the two germline ends. CDR3 length: 13 residues.

The chain couples TRBV5-4 to TRBJ2-1, with D perhaps matching TRBD2 (7 bases). The V and J ends lost 3 bases and 0 bases respectively, with 13 bases between them. Per germline, CDR1 SGHNT and CDR2 YYREEE (reference sequence). CDR3 length: 16 amino acids. This CDR3 reads CASSSGGQSSYNEQFF. The CDR3, as DNA: TGTGCCAGCAGCTCGGGGGGCCAGAGCTCCTACAATGAGCAGTTCTTC.